This TCR beta chain was sequenced in a study of T cell responses to AZD1222 COVID-19 vaccine. About the study: It was second doses at about 4 or about 12 weeks that were pooled. Study results and caveats: Recipients of two AZD1222 doses showed rising Spike-specific TCR breadth and depth. The peak T cell response came first, and repertoires were sampled only after it. Unmutated variant regions reportedly attract nearly half of all spike-specific TCRs.

Assay: immunoSEQ multiplex PCR; the TCRdb copy retains only in-frame clones and omits some. The data contain around 140,000 clones, more than 85% of them singletons. This clone showed up just once. Its antigen is as yet unknown. The CDR3 extends over 16 amino acids. The germline V gene encodes CDR1 MNHEY and CDR2 SMNVEV (reference sequence). J gave up 1 base and V 0 bases, and 4 bases lay outside the gene matches. The source is an adult in good health. The sample consisted of peripheral blood, taken on day 0 of AZD1222 vaccination. The chain employs TRBV27 and TRBJ2-3, with TRBD2 matching over 7 bases. The DNA of the CDR3 is TGTGCCAGCAGTTTATCGGCAGCGGGACGCACAGATACGCAGTATTTT. Translating it yields CASSLSAAGRTDTQYF.